These 8 T cell receptor beta chains came from one sample sequenced in a study of blood T cell repertoires in COVID-19. Clones were sequenced by immunoSEQ multiplex PCR, and TCRdb holds only the in-frame ones, with some missing. Among over 400,000 clones listed, 85% to 90% were seen once. The sample comprised peripheral blood. These receptors all stem from a woman in her 50s with COVID-19, enrolled during active disease.

A note on this clone: Additional DNA sequences in this sample encode the identical CDR3. The chain is built from TRBV30 and TRBJ2-1, with 9 positions matching TRBD2. The length of the CDR3 is 14 residues. V lost 0 bases, J lost 5 bases, and 2 bases stayed unmatched. In germline, CDR1 is GTSNPN, CDR2 SVGIG (reference sequence). As DNA, the CDR3 is TGTGCCTGGAGTGTACTAGCGGGTAACAATGAGCAGTTCTTC. This translates into CAWSVLAGNNEQFF.

The chain has TRBV5-5 and TRBJ1-2; TRBD1 agrees at 8 bases. CDR1 is SGHKS, CDR2 YYEKEE, per germline (reference sequence). V lost 4 bases to trimming and J lost 2 bases; unmatched junction nucleotides: 4. The CDR3 loop spans 14 amino acids. The CDR3 protein is CASSTDRANYGYTF. CDR3 coding DNA: TGTGCCAGCAGCACGGACAGGGCGAACTATGGCTACACCTTC.

This clone was seen a few times. V and J are TRBV18 and TRBJ2-7; 8 nucleotides agree with TRBD1. CDR1 KGHSH and CDR2 LQKENI come from the germline V gene. With V trimmed by 3 bases and J by 6 bases, 1 base remained unmatched. This CDR3 comprises 12 residues. The CDR3 DNA reads as TGTGCCAGCTCACCCGACAGGGGCGAGCAGTACTTC. Translation gives CASSPDRGEQYF.

The CDR3 DNA reads as TGTGCCAGCCTAATAGACTATAGCAATCAGCCCCAGCATTTT. Encoded protein: CASLIDYSNQPQHF. The J gene is TRBJ1-5, the V gene TRBV6-5; D is unresolved. Trimming left V 8 bases short and J 0 bases short, with 11 bases between. The CDR3 has 14 residues. Germline V gives CDR1 MNHEY, CDR2 SVGAGI.

The chain links TRBV7-8 to TRBJ1-1; TRBD1 matches at 10 bases. Germline V lookup: CDR1 SGHVS, CDR2 FQNEAQ. This CDR3 spans 16 amino acids. V dropped 4 bases and J dropped 4; count of bases not matched to a gene: 9. The CDR3 loop reads CASSSRQGAMSTEAFF. In DNA form, the CDR3 reads TGTGCCAGCAGCTCCCGACAGGGGGCGATGAGCACTGAAGCTTTCTTT.

This chain connects TRBV9 to TRBJ1-2; D might be TRBD1 (6 bases). V lost 3 bases, J lost 3 bases, and 12 bases lay in between. The V gene's germline CDR1 is SGDLS and CDR2 YYNGEE. This CDR3 has 14 residues. As DNA, the CDR3 is TGTGCCAGCAGCGGCGGACAGAGCGACTATGGCTACACCTTC. The encoded protein is CASSGGQSDYGYTF.

This clone came up once. The V and J genes are TRBV7-2 and TRBJ2-7, with D maybe TRBD1 (5 bases). With 5 bases removed from V and 4 bases from J, the gap between germline ends came to 15 bases. CDR1 and CDR2 from the germline V gene are SGHTA and FQGNSA. This CDR3 contains 14 residues. The CDR3, as DNA: TGTGCCAGCAGCCTAGGGGTAGGGGCTTACGAGCAGTACTTC. Residues: CASSLGVGAYEQYF.

The chain uses TRBV5-1 and TRBJ1-2, with 7 bases fitting TRBD1. Germline V gene lookup returns CDR1 SGHRS and CDR2 YFSETQ. The CDR3 is 15 residues long. V lost 2 bases to trimming and J lost 2 bases; unmatched junction nucleotides: 6. In nucleotides, the CDR3 is TGCGCCAGCAGCTTAGGGGGCCCCTCCAACTATGGCTACACCTTC. This sequence encodes CASSLGGPSNYGYTF.